Listed below are T cell receptor beta chains from one sample, sequenced in a study of T cell responses to AZD1222 COVID-19 vaccine. Assay: immunoSEQ multiplex PCR; the TCRdb copy retains only in-frame clones and omits some. The sample yields 120,000 to 150,000 clones, about 93% seen once. This specimen was peripheral blood, taken on day 0 of MenACWY control vaccination. These receptors came from an adult in good health. Both conserved end residues are part of each CDR3. Some rows mark clone size as missing; the rest say once, few, many or name a class of expanded clone.

>TRBJ2-7|TRBV5-1|.
CASSFQGEYYEQYF
>TRBJ2-7|TRBV24-1|.
CATSDRWGQGDYEQYF
>TRBJ2-7|TRBV5-1|.
CASSLAASGSQEQYF
>TRBJ1-3|TRBV5-1|.
CASSLGDALSGNTIYF
>TRBJ1-1|TRBV9|.
CASSVEGNTEAFF
>TRBJ1-2|TRBV27|.
CASQPGGTGNYGYTF
>TRBJ1-5|TRBV12-3/TRBV12-4|.
CASSDRAQPQHF
>TRBJ2-6|TRBV5-5|.
CASSLFQTSGANVLTF
>TRBJ2-3|TRBV18|.
CASSLGDGGRTDTQYF
>TRBJ1-1|TRBV3-1/TRBV3-2|.
CASSRRGNTEAFF
>TRBJ2-2|TRBV11-2|.
CASRIGLRDTGELFF
>TRBJ1-5|TRBV12-3/TRBV12-4|.
CASSGQGYQPQHF
>TRBJ1-5|TRBV6-5|once
CASTSGTSNQPQHF
>TRBJ2-1|TRBV7-8|.
CASSFRRDFYNEQFF
>TRBJ1-5|TRBV5-1|once
CASSLGHSEQPQHF